The 22 T cell receptor beta chains below come from one sample, sequenced in a study of cytomegalovirus exposure and HLA in healthy donors. The PCR employed 60 Vbeta primers together with 13 Jbeta primers. Sequenced by immunoSEQ multiplex PCR; TCRdb stores in-frame clones only, minus some. The sample lists under 150,000 clones, 81% occurring once. Sequenced input: PBMCs. These receptors were collected from a man younger than 35 in good health and CMV-seronegative.

J is TRBJ1-4 and V is TRBV25-1; D is undetermined. The V gene's germline CDR1 is MGHDK and CDR2 SYGVNS. V was cut by 1 base and J by 16 bases, with 13 bases left in between. The CDR3 consists of 12 residues. CDR3: CASSESGSSRFF. Here the CDR3 DNA reads TGTGCCAGCAGTGAATCGGGGTCCTCTCGGTTTTTT.

The J gene is TRBJ2-1, the V gene TRBV7-9; 8 bases are shared with TRBD2. The germline gives CDR1 SEHNR, CDR2 FQNEAQ (reference sequence). This CDR3 region has 17 residues. The J segment lost 4 bases and the V segment lost 1 base, leaving 9 bases of the junction unmatched. CDR3 coding DNA: TGTGCCAGCAGCTTAGAGGCCTCGGGGGGGCCGTACAATGAGCAGTTCTTC. Translated: CASSLEASGGPYNEQFF.

The chain recombines TRBV18 with TRBJ2-3, with D maybe TRBD2 (6 bases). The germline V gene has CDR1 KGHSH and CDR2 LQKENI. The V end lost 3 bases, the J end lost 2 bases, and 18 bases lay between the germline ends. The CDR3 totals 17 residues. The CDR3 reads CASSPVRDSVATDTQYF. The CDR3 DNA reads as TGTGCCAGCTCACCTGTAAGGGACTCGGTGGCCACAGATACGCAGTATTTT.

V usage is TRBV27 and J usage is TRBJ1-3; a possible D gene is TRBD1 (6 bases). The V and J ends lost 3 bases and 4 bases respectively, with 13 bases between them. CDR3 length: 15 residues. The germline gives CDR1 MNHEY, CDR2 SMNVEV (reference sequence). CDR3 bases: TGTGCCAGCAGTTTGGTCAGGGGCTGGGGAAACACCATATATTTT. Translating gives CASSLVRGWGNTIYF.

The chain is built from TRBV28 and TRBJ1-2; 7 bases line up with TRBD1. J lost 6 bases, V lost 2 bases, and 3 bases had no gene match. The CDR3 length is 13 residues. Looked up from germline, CDR1 is MDHEN and CDR2 is SYDVKM. The CDR3 coding sequence is TGTGCCAGCAGTTTACTAGGGGGCAATGGCTACACCTTC. It specifies CASSLLGGNGYTF.

This rearrangement joins TRBV5-6 to TRBJ1-5; 7 nucleotides match TRBD1. Germline V gene data show CDR1 as SGHDT and CDR2 as YYEEEE. The V gene end was trimmed by 3 bases and the J gene end by 0 bases; junction bases not matched to a gene: 6. The CDR3 extends over 16 amino acids. The CDR3 sequence: CASSSGTVYSNQPQHF. In DNA, the CDR3 is TGTGCCAGCAGCTCCGGGACAGTCTATAGCAATCAGCCCCAGCATTTT. Variable domain in full (rest from reference TRBV5-6 and TRBJ1-5): DAGVTQSPTHLIKTRGQQVTLRCSPKSGHDTVSWYQQALGQGPQFIFQYYEEEERQRGNFPDRFSGHQFPNYSSELNVNALLLGDSALYLCASSSGTVYSNQPQHFGDGTRLSIL.

This rearrangement joins TRBV6-5 to TRBJ2-7, with D possibly TRBD1 on 6 matching bases. With 7 bases removed from V and 6 bases from J, the gap between germline ends came to 19 bases. CDR1 MNHEY and CDR2 SVGAGI come from the germline V gene. This CDR3 is built from 14 residues. CDR3 region: CASTREQGSREQYF. Written as DNA, the CDR3 is TGTGCCAGCACCCGCGAGCAGGGGTCCCGCGAGCAGTACTTC.

The chain combines TRBV28 with TRBJ1-2; no definite D call. There are 14 residues in the CDR3. The germline gives CDR1 MDHEN, CDR2 SYDVKM. Trimming pared 7 bases from V and 1 base from J, leaving 13 bases between. The CDR3: CASTRLAFNYGYTF. The CDR3 nucleotides read TGTGCCAGCACGAGGCTAGCGTTTAACTATGGCTACACCTTC.

This clone was detected a few times. The V gene is TRBV6-5, the J gene TRBJ1-1; TRBD1 is a possible D gene (5 bases). The CDR3 loop spans 14 amino acids. Deletions cut 3 bases from V and 1 base from J, with 9 bases between. Per the germline V gene, CDR1 is MNHEY and CDR2 is SVGAGI. CDR3 region: CASSYPGSNTEAFF. CDR3 bases: TGTGCCAGCAGTTATCCAGGGTCGAACACTGAAGCTTTCTTT.

The J gene is TRBJ1-3, the V gene TRBV7-3; D is perhaps TRBD1 (6 bases). The germline gives CDR1 SGHTA, CDR2 FQGTGA. Trimming removed 0 bases at V and 3 bases at J, with 9 bases between. The CDR3 spans 15 residues. CDR3 in amino acids: CASSLTPGDGNTIYF. CDR3 nucleotides: TGTGCCAGCAGCTTAACACCAGGGGATGGAAACACCATATATTTT.

Details on this clone: One end of the junction fails to match germline, which may point to a read error. The rearrangement joins TRBV20-1 to TRBJ2-1; perhaps TRBD2 as D (5 bases). Germline V gene data show CDR1 as DFQATT and CDR2 as SNEGSKA (reference sequence). The CDR3 is made up of 10 amino acids. The CDR3 loop is CSAGEGEEFF. The CDR3 nucleotides read TGCAGTGCTGGTGAGGGTGAGGAGTTCTTC.

The V call is TRBV10-3, the J call TRBJ2-7, with D possibly TRBD2 on 5 matching bases. V lost 2 bases and J lost 5, with 16 bases in between. The CDR3 extends over 15 amino acids. Germline V lookup: CDR1 ENHRY, CDR2 SYGVKD. CDR3 protein: CAISEVRTAGDEQYF. The CDR3 region has the DNA TGTGCCATCAGTGAGGTGAGGACCGCCGGGGACGAGCAGTACTTC.

This chain links TRBV2 with TRBJ2-7; the match to TRBD1 covers 10 bases. CDR1 SNHLY and CDR2 FYNNEI come from the germline V gene. With V trimmed by 7 bases and J by 6 bases, 12 bases remained unmatched. The CDR3 is 15 amino acids. As DNA, the CDR3 is TGTGCCAGCATCAGGGGGACAGGGGCTTCCCGCGAGCAGTACTTC. Translated, it gives CASIRGTGASREQYF.

This clone was observed a handful of times. The chain joins TRBV5-8 to TRBJ2-7, with D hard to call. The V end lost 1 base, the J end lost 9 bases, and 8 bases lay between the germline ends. Germline loops: CDR1 SGHTS, CDR2 YDEGEE. This CDR3 region has 11 residues. The CDR3 coding sequence is TGTGCCAGCAGCTTGACCTACAGGCAGTACTTC. Translating it yields CASSLTYRQYF. Using reference TRBV5-8 and TRBJ2-7 for the parts outside the CDR3, the full variable domain is EAGVTQSPTHLIKTRGQQATLRCSPISGHTSVYWYQQALGLGLQFLLWYDEGEERNRGNFPPRFSGRQFPNYSSELNVNALELEDSALYLCASSLTYRQYFGPGTRLTVT.

This chain joins TRBV10-3 and TRBJ2-3; 9 bases are shared with TRBD2. J was trimmed by 2 bases and V by 5 bases; bases with no gene match: 14. Germline V gives CDR1 ENHRY, CDR2 SYGVKD. The CDR3 sequence is 18 residues long. The CDR3, as DNA: TGTGCCATCAGTCCGGTCAGCGGGGGGACCATTCTCACAGATACGCAGTATTTT. Encoded protein: CAISPVSGGTILTDTQYF.

The rearrangement links TRBV6-5 to TRBJ2-1; D unclear. V was clipped by 2 bases and J by 7 bases, with 12 bases between them. The CDR3 totals 14 residues. Germline V gives CDR1 MNHEY, CDR2 SVGAGI. The CDR3 spells CASSYDYSRNEQFF. In DNA, the CDR3 is TGTGCCAGCAGTTACGATTACAGTAGGAATGAGCAGTTCTTC.

This clone was detected only once. The junction does not match germline at one end; this may be a read error. Other DNA sequences in the sample encode the same CDR3. The chain links TRBV4-3 to TRBJ1-1, with D possibly TRBD1 on 5 matching bases. The CDR3 is 14 residues long. In germline, CDR1 is LGHNA, CDR2 YSLEER. Written as DNA, the CDR3 is TGCGCCAGCAGCCAAGAGCCAGGGAACACCGAAGCTTTCTTT. It yields the protein CASSQEPGNTEAFF.

This rearrangement joins TRBV19 to TRBJ2-3; a possible D gene is TRBD1 (6 bases). Germline loops: CDR1 LNHDA, CDR2 SQIVND (reference sequence). The CDR3 spans 15 residues. V was clipped by 5 bases and J by 4 bases, with 16 bases between them. The CDR3 protein is CASSWDGGAADTQYF. As DNA, the CDR3 is TGTGCCAGTAGTTGGGATGGGGGCGCGGCAGATACGCAGTATTTT.

CDR3 protein: CASSSPGQGPYEQYF. The DNA for the CDR3 is TGCGCCAGCAGCTCCCCGGGACAGGGACCGTACGAGCAGTACTTC. The chain is built from TRBV4-1 and TRBJ2-7, with TRBD1 matching over 9 bases. J was trimmed by 4 bases and V by 5 bases; bases with no gene match: 9. Germline V gene sequence: CDR1 MGHRA, CDR2 YSYEKL. This CDR3 spans 15 amino acids.

The chain carries TRBV6-1 and TRBJ1-6; perhaps TRBD1 as D (5 bases). The germline V and J ends were trimmed by 3 bases and 7 bases, with 10 bases remaining between them. CDR1 and CDR2 (germline): MNHNS, SASEGT. This CDR3 region has 14 residues. CDR3 DNA: TGTGCCAGCAGTGATTACAGGCGCAATTCACCCCTCCACTTT. Translated: CASSDYRRNSPLHF.

Only a few counts were recorded for this clone. This sequence joins TRBV2 and TRBJ1-1; D ambiguous. The CDR3 extends over 14 amino acids. The germline CDR1 and CDR2 sequences are SNHLY and FYNNEI. V lost 0 bases and J lost 8, with 13 bases in between. DNA of the CDR3: TGTGCCAGCAGTGAAGCGCCAAGGGTAGCGGAAGCTTTCTTT. Protein: CASSEAPRVAEAFF.

On this clone: A junction boundary mismatches the germline segment, possibly from a read error. The rearrangement joins TRBV7-9 to TRBJ1-1, with no clear D. From germline, CDR1 is SEHNR and CDR2 FQNEAQ (reference sequence). The length of the CDR3 is 12 residues. CDR3 sequence: CSSSPPGTEAFF. The CDR3 nucleotides are TGTTCCAGCAGCCCCCCCGGGACTGAAGCTTTCTTT.